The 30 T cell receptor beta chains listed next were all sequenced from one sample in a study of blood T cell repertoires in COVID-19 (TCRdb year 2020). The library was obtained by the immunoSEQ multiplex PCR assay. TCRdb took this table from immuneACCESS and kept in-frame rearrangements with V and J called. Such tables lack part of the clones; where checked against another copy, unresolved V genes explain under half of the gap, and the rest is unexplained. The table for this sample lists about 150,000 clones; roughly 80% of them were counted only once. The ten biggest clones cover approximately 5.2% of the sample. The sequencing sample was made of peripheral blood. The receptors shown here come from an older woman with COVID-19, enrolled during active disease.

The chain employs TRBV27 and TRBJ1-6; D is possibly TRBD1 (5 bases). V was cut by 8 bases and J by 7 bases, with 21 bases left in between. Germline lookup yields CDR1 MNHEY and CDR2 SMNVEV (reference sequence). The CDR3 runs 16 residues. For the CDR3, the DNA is TGTGCCAGCTACCCCCCCCGGGGGGGATCAAATTCACCCCTCCACTTT. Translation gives CASYPPRGGSNSPLHF.

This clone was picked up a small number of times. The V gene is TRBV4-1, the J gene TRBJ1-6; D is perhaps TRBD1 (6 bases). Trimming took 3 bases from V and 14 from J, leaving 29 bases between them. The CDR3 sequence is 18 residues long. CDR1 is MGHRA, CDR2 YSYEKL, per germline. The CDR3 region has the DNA TGCGCCAGCAGCCACCAATATGCCGGACAGCTCACCAAAGCTTCCCTCCACTTT. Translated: CASSHQYAGQLTKASLHF.

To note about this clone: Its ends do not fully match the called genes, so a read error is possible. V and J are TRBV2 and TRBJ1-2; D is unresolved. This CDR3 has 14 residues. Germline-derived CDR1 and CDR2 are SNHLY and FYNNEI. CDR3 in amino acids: CAGRPSRVSKGYTF. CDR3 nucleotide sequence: TGTGCCGGCAGACCGTCGCGGGTTTCTAAGGGCTACACCTTC.

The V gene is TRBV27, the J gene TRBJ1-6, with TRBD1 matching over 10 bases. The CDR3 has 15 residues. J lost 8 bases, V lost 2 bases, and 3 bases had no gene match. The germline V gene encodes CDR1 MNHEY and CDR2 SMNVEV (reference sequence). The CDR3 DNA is TGTGCCAGCAGTTTAAGGGGGACAGGGGATTCACCCCTCCACTTT. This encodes CASSLRGTGDSPLHF.

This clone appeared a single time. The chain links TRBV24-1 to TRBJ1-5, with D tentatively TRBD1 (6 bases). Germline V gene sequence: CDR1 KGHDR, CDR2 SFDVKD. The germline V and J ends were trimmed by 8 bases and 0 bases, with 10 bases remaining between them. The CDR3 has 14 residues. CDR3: CATKTGISNQPQHF. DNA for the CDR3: TGTGCCACCAAGACAGGTATTAGCAATCAGCCCCAGCATTTT.

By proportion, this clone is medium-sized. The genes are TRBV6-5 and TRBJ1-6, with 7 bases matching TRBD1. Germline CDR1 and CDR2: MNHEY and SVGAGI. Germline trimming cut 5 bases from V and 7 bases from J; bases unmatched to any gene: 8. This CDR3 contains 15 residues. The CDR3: CASSLEGQSNSPLHF. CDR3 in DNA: TGTGCCAGCAGTCTCGAGGGACAGTCGAATTCACCCCTCCACTTT.

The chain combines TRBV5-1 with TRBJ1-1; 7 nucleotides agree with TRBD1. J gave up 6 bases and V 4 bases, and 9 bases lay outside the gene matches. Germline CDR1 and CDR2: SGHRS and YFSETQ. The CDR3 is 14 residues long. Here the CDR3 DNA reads TGCGCCAGCAGCATCGACCTGGGACAGTCTGAAGCTTTCTTT. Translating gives CASSIDLGQSEAFF. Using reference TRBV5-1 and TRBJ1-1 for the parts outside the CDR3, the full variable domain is KAGVTQTPRYLIKTRGQQVTLSCSPISGHRSVSWYQQTPGQGLQFLFEYFSETQRNKGNFPGRFSGRQFSNSRSEMNVSTLELGDSALYLCASSIDLGQSEAFFGQGTRLTVV.

CDR3 coding DNA: TGTGCCAGCAGCGACAGTCCGACGGGCAATCAGCCCCAGCATTTT. This gives the protein CASSDSPTGNQPQHF. The V call is TRBV3-1 (or the pseudogene TRBV3-2), the J call TRBJ1-5; the D gene is possibly TRBD1 (5 bases). Trimming removed 5 bases from V and 2 bases from J, with 13 bases in between. The CDR3 consists of 15 residues. Germline V CDR1 and CDR2: LGHDT, YNNKEL (reference sequence).

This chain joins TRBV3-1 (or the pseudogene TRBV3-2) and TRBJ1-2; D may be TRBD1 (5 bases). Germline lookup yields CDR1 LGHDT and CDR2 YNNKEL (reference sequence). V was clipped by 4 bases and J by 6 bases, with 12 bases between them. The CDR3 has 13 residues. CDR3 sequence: CASSRTGGDGYTF. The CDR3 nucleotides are TGTGCCAGCAGCCGGACGGGGGGGGATGGCTACACCTTC.

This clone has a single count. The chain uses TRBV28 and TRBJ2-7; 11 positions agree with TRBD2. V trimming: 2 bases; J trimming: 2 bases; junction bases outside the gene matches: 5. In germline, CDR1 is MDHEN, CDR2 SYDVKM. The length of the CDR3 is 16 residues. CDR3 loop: CASSLIRLAGTYEQYF. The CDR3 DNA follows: TGTGCCAGCAGTTTAATCAGACTAGCGGGGACCTACGAGCAGTACTTC.

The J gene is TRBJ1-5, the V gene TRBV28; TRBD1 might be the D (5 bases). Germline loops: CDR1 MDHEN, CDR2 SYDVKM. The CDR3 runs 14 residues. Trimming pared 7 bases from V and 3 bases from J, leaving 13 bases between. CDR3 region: CASTAGHLNQPQHF. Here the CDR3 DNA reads TGTGCCAGCACTGCCGGACATCTCAATCAGCCCCAGCATTTT.

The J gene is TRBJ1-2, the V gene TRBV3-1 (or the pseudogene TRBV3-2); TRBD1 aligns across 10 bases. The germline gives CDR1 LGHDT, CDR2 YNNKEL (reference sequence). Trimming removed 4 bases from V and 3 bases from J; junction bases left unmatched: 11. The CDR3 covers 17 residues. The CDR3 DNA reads TGTGCCAGCAGCCGGACCGGGACAGGGGCGTTTTACTATGGCTACACCTTC. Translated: CASSRTGTGAFYYGYTF.

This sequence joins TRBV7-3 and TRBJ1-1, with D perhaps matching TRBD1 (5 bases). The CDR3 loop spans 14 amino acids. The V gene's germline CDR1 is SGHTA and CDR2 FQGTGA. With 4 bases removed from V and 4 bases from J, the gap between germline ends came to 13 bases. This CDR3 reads CASSSDSRSTEAFF. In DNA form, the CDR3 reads TGTGCCAGCAGCTCTGACAGTAGGTCCACTGAAGCTTTCTTT.

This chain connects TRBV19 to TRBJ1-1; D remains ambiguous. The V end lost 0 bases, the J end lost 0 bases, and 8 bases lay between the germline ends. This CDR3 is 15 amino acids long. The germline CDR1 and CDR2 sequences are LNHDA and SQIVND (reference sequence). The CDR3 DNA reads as TGTGCCAGTAGTATAGATCGACTGATGAACACTGAAGCTTTCTTT. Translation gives CASSIDRLMNTEAFF.

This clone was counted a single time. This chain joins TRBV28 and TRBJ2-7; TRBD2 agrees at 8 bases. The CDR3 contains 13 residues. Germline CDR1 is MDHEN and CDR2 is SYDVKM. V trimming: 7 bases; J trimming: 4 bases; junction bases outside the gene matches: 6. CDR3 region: CASTRGVGYEQYF. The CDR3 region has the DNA TGTGCCAGCACGCGGGGGGTAGGTTACGAGCAGTACTTC.

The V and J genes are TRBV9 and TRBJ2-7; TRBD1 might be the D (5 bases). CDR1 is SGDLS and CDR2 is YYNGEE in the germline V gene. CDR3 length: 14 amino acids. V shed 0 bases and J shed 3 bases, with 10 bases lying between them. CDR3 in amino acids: CASSVGQGYYEQYF. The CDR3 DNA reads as TGTGCCAGCAGCGTAGGGCAGGGCTACTACGAGCAGTACTTC. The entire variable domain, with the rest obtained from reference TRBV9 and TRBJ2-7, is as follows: DSGVTQTPKHLITATGQRVTLRCSPRSGDLSVYWYQQSLDQGLQFLIQYYNGEERAKGNILERFSAQQFPDLHSELNLSSLELGDSALYFCASSVGQGYYEQYFGPGTRLTVT.

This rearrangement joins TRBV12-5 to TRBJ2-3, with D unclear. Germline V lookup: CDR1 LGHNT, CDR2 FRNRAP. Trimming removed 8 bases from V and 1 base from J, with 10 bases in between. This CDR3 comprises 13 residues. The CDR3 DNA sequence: TGTGCTAGTCGAAGTTCAGGCACAGATACGCAGTATTTT. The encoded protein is CASRSSGTDTQYF.

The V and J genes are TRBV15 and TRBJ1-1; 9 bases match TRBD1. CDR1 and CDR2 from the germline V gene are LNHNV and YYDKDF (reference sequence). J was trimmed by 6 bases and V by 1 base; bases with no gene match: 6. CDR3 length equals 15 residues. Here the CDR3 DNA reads TGTGCCACCAGCAGAGCCACACAGGGGGCCGCTGAAGCTTTCTTT. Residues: CATSRATQGAAEAFF.

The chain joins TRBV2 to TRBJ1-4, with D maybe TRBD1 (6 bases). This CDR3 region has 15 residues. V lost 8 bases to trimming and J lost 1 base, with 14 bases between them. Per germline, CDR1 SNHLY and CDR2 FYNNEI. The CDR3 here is CASGEVRGTNEKLFF. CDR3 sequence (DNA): TGTGCCAGCGGAGAGGTCAGGGGAACTAATGAAAAACTGTTTTTT.

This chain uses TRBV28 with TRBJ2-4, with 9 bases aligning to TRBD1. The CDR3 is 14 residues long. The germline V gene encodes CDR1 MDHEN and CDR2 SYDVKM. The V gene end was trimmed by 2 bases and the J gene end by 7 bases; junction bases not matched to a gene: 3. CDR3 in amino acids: CASSLNGQGNIQYF. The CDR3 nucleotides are TGTGCCAGCAGTTTAAATGGACAGGGGAACATTCAGTACTTC.

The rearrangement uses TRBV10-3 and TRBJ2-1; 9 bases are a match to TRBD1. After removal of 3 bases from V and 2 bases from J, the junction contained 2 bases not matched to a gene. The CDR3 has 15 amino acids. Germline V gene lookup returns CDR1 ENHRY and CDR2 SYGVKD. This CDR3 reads CAISDGTGTYNEQFF. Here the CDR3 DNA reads TGTGCCATCAGTGATGGGACAGGGACCTACAATGAGCAGTTCTTC.

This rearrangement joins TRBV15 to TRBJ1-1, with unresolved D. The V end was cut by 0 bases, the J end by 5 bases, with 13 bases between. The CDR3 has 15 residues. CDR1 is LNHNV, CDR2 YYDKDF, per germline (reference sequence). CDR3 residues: CATSRDPLTGTEAFF. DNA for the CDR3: TGTGCCACCAGCAGAGATCCCTTAACGGGGACTGAAGCTTTCTTT.

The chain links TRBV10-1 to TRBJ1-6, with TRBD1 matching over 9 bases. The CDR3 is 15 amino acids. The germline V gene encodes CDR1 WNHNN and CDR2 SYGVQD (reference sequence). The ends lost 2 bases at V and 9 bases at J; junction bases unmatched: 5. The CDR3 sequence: CASSEGTGKGSPLHF. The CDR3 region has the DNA TGCGCCAGCAGTGAGGGGACAGGGAAGGGTTCACCCCTCCACTTT.

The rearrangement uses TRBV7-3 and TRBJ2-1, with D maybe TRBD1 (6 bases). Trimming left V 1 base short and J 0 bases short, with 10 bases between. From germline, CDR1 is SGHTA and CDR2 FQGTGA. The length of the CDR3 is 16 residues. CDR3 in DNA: TGTGCCAGCAGCTTAATCAGGGGTAGCTCCTACAATGAGCAGTTCTTC. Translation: CASSLIRGSSYNEQFF.

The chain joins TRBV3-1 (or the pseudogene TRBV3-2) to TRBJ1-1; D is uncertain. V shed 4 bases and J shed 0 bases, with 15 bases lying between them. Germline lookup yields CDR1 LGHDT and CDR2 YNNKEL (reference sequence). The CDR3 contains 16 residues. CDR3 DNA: TGTGCCAGCAGCCCCGGGTCGTCTGATATGAACACTGAAGCTTTCTTT. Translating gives CASSPGSSDMNTEAFF.

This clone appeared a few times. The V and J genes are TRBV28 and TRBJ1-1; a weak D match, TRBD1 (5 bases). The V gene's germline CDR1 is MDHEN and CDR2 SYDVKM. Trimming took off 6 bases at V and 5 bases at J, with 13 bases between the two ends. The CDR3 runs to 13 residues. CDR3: CASRLGGGTEAFF. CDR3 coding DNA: TGTGCCAGCAGACTCGGGGGTGGAACTGAAGCTTTCTTT.

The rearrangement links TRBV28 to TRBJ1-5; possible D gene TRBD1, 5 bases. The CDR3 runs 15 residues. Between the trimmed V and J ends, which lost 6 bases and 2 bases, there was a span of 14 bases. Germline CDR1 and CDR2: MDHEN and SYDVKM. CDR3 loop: CASSLGGIGNQPQHF. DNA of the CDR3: TGTGCCAGCAGCCTGGGGGGAATCGGCAATCAGCCCCAGCATTTT.

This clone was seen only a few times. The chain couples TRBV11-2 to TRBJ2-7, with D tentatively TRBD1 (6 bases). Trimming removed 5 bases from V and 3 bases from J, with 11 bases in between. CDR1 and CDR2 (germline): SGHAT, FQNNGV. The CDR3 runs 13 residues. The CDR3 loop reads CASSHRVGYEQYF. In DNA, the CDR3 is TGTGCCAGCAGCCACAGGGTTGGCTACGAGCAGTACTTC.

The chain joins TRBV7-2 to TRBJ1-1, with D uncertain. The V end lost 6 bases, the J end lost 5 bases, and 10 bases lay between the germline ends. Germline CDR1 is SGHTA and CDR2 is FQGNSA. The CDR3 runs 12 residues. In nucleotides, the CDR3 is TGTGCCAGCAGAAGGACGGGGACTGAAGCTTTCTTT. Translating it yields CASRRTGTEAFF.

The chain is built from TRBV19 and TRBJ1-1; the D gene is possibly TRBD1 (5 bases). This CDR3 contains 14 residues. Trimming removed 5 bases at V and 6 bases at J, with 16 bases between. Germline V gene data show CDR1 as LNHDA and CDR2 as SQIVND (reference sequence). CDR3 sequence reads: CASSVTVLWAEAFF. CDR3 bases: TGTGCCAGTAGTGTGACAGTCCTTTGGGCTGAAGCTTTCTTT.